These T cell receptor beta chains were read from a single sample in a study of regulatory T cells in long-lasting Graves disease. Using its own MiXCR run on the multiplex PCR reads, TCRdb lists one record per CDR3 protein. The sample lists 600,000 to 650,000 distinct CDR3 sequences, around 15% occurring once. The sample was also reused in another study, on T cells in Graves' hyperthyroidism and ophthalmopathy.

The sample in question was peripheral blood mononuclear cells (PBMCs), obtained at new diagnosis, from a patient treated with antithyroid drugs. Receptors were obtained from a woman in her thirties with Graves disease. Both conserved end residues are part of each CDR3. The D gene is left open where the match is weak. Expanded clones are given a class, and other clones once, few, many or no size at all.

J gene: TRBJ2-1
V gene: TRBV7-9
D gene: NA
clone size: NA
CDR3 DNA: TGTGCCAGCAGCTACGGGACATACAATGAGCAGTTCTTC
CDR3 protein: CASSYGTYNEQFF

J gene: TRBJ1-1
V gene: TRBV20-1
D gene: TRBD1
clone size: NA
CDR3 DNA: TGCAGTGCTAGAGGGGGGACAGGGGCCGAAGCTTTCTTT
CDR3 protein: CSARGGTGAEAFF

J gene: TRBJ2-7
V gene: TRBV6-2/TRBV6-3
D gene: NA
clone size: many
CDR3 DNA: TGTGCCAGCAGTTACTCCTTTGTGAGCTCCTACGAGCAGTACTTC
CDR3 protein: CASSYSFVSSYEQYF

J gene: TRBJ1-2
V gene: TRBV6-1
D gene: NA
clone size: many
CDR3 DNA: TGTGCCAGCATCGGACAGTATGGCTACACCTTC
CDR3 protein: CASIGQYGYTF

J gene: TRBJ2-3
V gene: TRBV12-3/TRBV12-4
D gene: NA
clone size: many
CDR3 DNA: TGTGCCAGCAGACGTCCAGGGCCAGATACGCAGTATTTT
CDR3 protein: CASRRPGPDTQYF

J gene: TRBJ2-5
V gene: TRBV28
D gene: TRBD2
clone size: many
CDR3 DNA: TGTGCCAGCAGTTTATTTACGTTGAGGCTAGCGGGAGTAAAGCACAGGGAAGAGACCCAGTACTTC
CDR3 protein: CASSLFTLRLAGVKHREETQYF

J gene: TRBJ2-3
V gene: TRBV20-1
D gene: TRBD2
clone size: many
CDR3 DNA: TGCAGTGCTGACATAGCGGGAGGGACAGATACGCAGTATTTT
CDR3 protein: CSADIAGGTDTQYF

J gene: TRBJ2-7
V gene: TRBV3-1
D gene: TRBD1
clone size: few
CDR3 DNA: TGTGCCAGCAGCCAAGAAAGGTACAGGGGCGAGCAGTACTTC
CDR3 protein: CASSQERYRGEQYF

J gene: TRBJ1-5
V gene: TRBV28
D gene: NA
clone size: few
CDR3 DNA: TGTGCCATCGCCCGACAGCTCAATCAGCCCCAGCATTTT
CDR3 protein: CAIARQLNQPQHF

J gene: TRBJ2-7
V gene: TRBV9
D gene: NA
clone size: few
CDR3 DNA: TGTGCCAGCAGCACATGGACCAACGGCGAGCAGTACTTC
CDR3 protein: CASSTWTNGEQYF

J gene: TRBJ1-4
V gene: TRBV12-3/TRBV12-4
D gene: NA
clone size: many
CDR3 DNA: TGTGCCAGCAGTTTACAGGGAACTAATGAAAAACTGTTTTTT
CDR3 protein: CASSLQGTNEKLFF

J gene: TRBJ1-1
V gene: TRBV28
D gene: NA
clone size: many
CDR3 DNA: TGTGCCAGCAGTCCGTACGGTAGAACTGAAGCTTTCTTT
CDR3 protein: CASSPYGRTEAFF

J gene: TRBJ2-3
V gene: TRBV3-1
D gene: NA
clone size: many
CDR3 DNA: TGTGCCAGCAGTGACTACGCTTACACAGATACGCAGTATTTT
CDR3 protein: CASSDYAYTDTQYF

J gene: TRBJ2-7
V gene: TRBV12-3/TRBV12-4
D gene: NA
clone size: many
CDR3 DNA: TGTGCCAGCAGTCTCCAGGGTTCCTACGAGCAGTACTTC
CDR3 protein: CASSLQGSYEQYF

J gene: TRBJ1-4
V gene: TRBV11-3
D gene: NA
clone size: few
CDR3 DNA: TGTGCCAGCAGCTTAAAAACATGCCGTCAAAGATGGGCAACTAATGAAAAACTGTTTTTT
CDR3 protein: CASSLKTCRQRWATNEKLFF

J gene: TRBJ2-7
V gene: TRBV12-5
D gene: TRBD1
clone size: many
CDR3 DNA: TGTGCTAGTGGTCCCACCCGGTGGGACAGGGTCCACGAGCAGTACTTC
CDR3 protein: CASGPTRWDRVHEQYF

J gene: TRBJ2-3
V gene: TRBV7-3
D gene: NA
clone size: many
CDR3 DNA: TGTGCCAGCACCCACCGTGAGCGCACAGATACGCAGTATTTT
CDR3 protein: CASTHRERTDTQYF

J gene: TRBJ2-7
V gene: TRBV28
D gene: TRBD2
clone size: many
CDR3 DNA: TGTGCCAGCAGTTTTCGTCTAGCGGGAGATCTCGAGCAGTACTTC
CDR3 protein: CASSFRLAGDLEQYF

J gene: TRBJ1-1
V gene: TRBV4-1
D gene: NA
clone size: NA
CDR3 DNA: TGCGCCAGCAGCCCGAGGTCCAGGGTAACACCCATGAACACTGAAGCTTTCTTT
CDR3 protein: CASSPRSRVTPMNTEAFF

J gene: TRBJ1-1
V gene: TRBV2
D gene: NA
clone size: many
CDR3 DNA: TGTGCCAGCAGTGGAGAATCGGACACTGAAGCTTTCTTT
CDR3 protein: CASSGESDTEAFF

J gene: TRBJ2-7
V gene: TRBV12-3/TRBV12-4
D gene: NA
clone size: NA
CDR3 DNA: TGTGCCAGCAGTTTAGCGGGAACGAGCACCTACGAGCAGTACTTC
CDR3 protein: CASSLAGTSTYEQYF

J gene: TRBJ2-2
V gene: TRBV24-1
D gene: NA
clone size: many
CDR3 DNA: TGTGCCACCAGTGACACCGGGGAGCTGTTTTTT
CDR3 protein: CATSDTGELFF

J gene: TRBJ2-5
V gene: TRBV5-1
D gene: TRBD2
clone size: many
CDR3 DNA: TGCGCCAGCAGGAAAACTAGCGGAGCAGCAGCGGAGACCCAGTACTTC
CDR3 protein: CASRKTSGAAAETQYF

J gene: TRBJ1-6
V gene: TRBV7-9
D gene: NA
clone size: NA
CDR3 DNA: TGTGCCAGCAGCCCTGCCACGGGGTCACCCCTCCACTTT
CDR3 protein: CASSPATGSPLHF